One sample yielded the 25 T cell receptor beta chains listed below, sequenced in a study of T cell changes during pregnancy in multiple sclerosis. Assay used: immunoSEQ multiplex PCR; TCRdb lists only in-frame clones, some missing. This sample has some 60,000 clones, with about 88% found just once. The specimen was peripheral blood, collected after pregnancy. The receptors originated from a female donor with multiple sclerosis, enrolled in a pregnancy study.

The chain carries TRBV13 and TRBJ1-5, with 7 positions matching TRBD1. V lost 3 bases, J lost 14 bases, and 7 bases stayed unmatched. The CDR3 runs to 12 residues. The germline V gene has CDR1 PRHDT and CDR2 FYEKMQ (reference sequence). CDR3 region: CASSFRGGAEHF. The CDR3 region has the DNA TGTGCCAGCAGCTTCCGAGGGGGCGCGGAGCATTTT.

The chain joins TRBV7-2 to TRBJ2-1; no firm D call. Between the trimmed V and J ends, which lost 5 bases and 9 bases, there was a span of 8 bases. The CDR3 is 11 residues long. Germline V gene lookup returns CDR1 SGHTA and CDR2 FQGNSA. The CDR3 reads CASSPYGEQFF. Here the CDR3 DNA reads TGTGCCAGCAGCCCGTACGGTGAGCAGTTCTTC.

The V and J genes are TRBV5-1 and TRBJ1-1; TRBD1 matches at 7 bases. V lost 1 base and J lost 6; bases outside the gene matches: 6. Germline V gives CDR1 SGHRS, CDR2 YFSETQ. CDR3 size: 14 residues. The CDR3 coding sequence is TGCGCCAGCAGCTTGAGGACAGGAGGGTCTGAAGCTTTCTTT. Translated: CASSLRTGGSEAFF.

In this sample, this clone turned up once. The V gene is TRBV28, the J gene TRBJ2-2; TRBD2 agrees at 9 bases. This CDR3 has 14 residues. Trimming removed 10 bases from V and 5 bases from J; junction bases left unmatched: 8. CDR1 is MDHEN and CDR2 is SYDVKM in the germline V gene. CDR3 region: CATAGGARTGELFF. Written as DNA, the CDR3 is TGTGCCACCGCGGGGGGGGCCCGGACCGGGGAGCTGTTTTTT.

This clone was counted many times. The chain has TRBV10-3 and TRBJ1-4, with TRBD1 matching over 9 bases. Losses at the gene ends were 10 bases for V and 4 bases for J; bases not matched to a gene: 4. Germline CDR1 and CDR2: ENHRY and SYGVKD. CDR3 length: 13 residues. CDR3 loop: CATLGQGNEKLFF. CDR3 DNA: TGTGCCACCCTGGGACAGGGTAATGAAAAACTGTTTTTT.

The V gene is TRBV6-5, the J gene TRBJ1-1; D gene ambiguous. The CDR3 contains 12 residues. Germline values: CDR1 MNHEY, CDR2 SVGAGI. Trimming cost V 8 bases and J 4 bases, with 11 bases left between them. The CDR3 reads CASFFGSTEAFF. The CDR3 DNA is TGTGCCAGCTTCTTCGGGAGCACTGAAGCTTTCTTT.

The V call is TRBV4-2, the J call TRBJ1-5; 7 bases align to TRBD1. CDR3 length equals 18 residues. J was trimmed by 2 bases and V by 0 bases; bases with no gene match: 10. The germline CDR1 and CDR2 sequences are LGHNA and YNFKEQ. The CDR3 DNA sequence: TGTGCCAGCAGCCAAGAACCAATCGCAGACAGGGGCAATCAGCCCCAGCATTTT. It codes for CASSQEPIADRGNQPQHF.

V and J are TRBV27 and TRBJ2-3; the D gene is possibly TRBD1 (5 bases). The CDR3 extends over 16 amino acids. Trimming cost V 5 bases and J 0 bases, with 15 bases left between them. Per the germline V gene, CDR1 is MNHEY and CDR2 is SMNVEV (reference sequence). CDR3 in amino acids: CASSLDSKPSTDTQYF. The CDR3 DNA reads TGTGCCAGCAGTCTCGACAGTAAACCTAGCACAGATACGCAGTATTTT.

The chain combines TRBV9 with TRBJ2-1; TRBD2 matches at 7 bases. The CDR3 has 15 residues. CDR1 and CDR2 (germline): SGDLS, YYNGEE. J gave up 6 bases and V 0 bases, and 6 bases lay outside the gene matches. In DNA form, the CDR3 reads TGTGCCAGCAGCGTAGGGGGGAGGGGTAGCAATGAGCAGTTCTTC. This codes for CASSVGGRGSNEQFF.

V is TRBV6-1 and J is TRBJ2-1, with D perhaps matching TRBD2 (5 bases). This CDR3 is built from 15 residues. V lost 4 bases, J lost 2 bases, and 12 bases lay in between. CDR1 and CDR2 from the germline V gene are MNHNS and SASEGT. CDR3 sequence (DNA): TGTGCCAGCAGTGGAGGTCTAGCAGCCTACAATGAGCAGTTCTTC. Translating it yields CASSGGLAAYNEQFF.

This chain links TRBV19 with TRBJ1-1; 11 nucleotides align to TRBD1. The CDR3 totals 16 residues. V lost 5 bases and J lost 5; bases outside the gene matches: 10. Germline lookup yields CDR1 LNHDA and CDR2 SQIVND (reference sequence). CDR3 loop: CASSPPRGQGDTEAFF. CDR3 sequence (DNA): TGTGCCAGTAGTCCACCTAGGGGACAGGGGGATACTGAAGCTTTCTTT.

The chain is built from TRBV4-1 and TRBJ2-7; TRBD2 aligns across 9 bases. The CDR3 has 17 amino acids. In germline, CDR1 is MGHRA, CDR2 YSYEKL. Unmatched junction bases numbered 12, after V lost 1 base and J lost 5 bases. In nucleotides, the CDR3 is TGCGCCAGCAGCCAAGTGGGTAGCGGGGGTAAGAAAGACGAGCAGTACTTC. This codes for CASSQVGSGGKKDEQYF.

The rearrangement uses TRBV4-3 and TRBJ2-3; TRBD1 matches at 9 bases. Germline CDR1 and CDR2: LGHNA and YSLEER. The CDR3 extends over 17 amino acids. J lost 2 bases, V lost 1 base, and 7 bases had no gene match. The CDR3 nucleotides are TGCGCCAGCAGCCAAGCTTCGGGACAGGGCCACACAGATACGCAGTATTTT. This gives the protein CASSQASGQGHTDTQYF.

The chain uses TRBV5-6 and TRBJ1-2; D gene uncertain. Germline CDR1 SGHDT, CDR2 YYEEEE. The CDR3 spans 12 residues. Trimming took off 0 bases at V and 5 bases at J, with 5 bases between the two ends. The CDR3 DNA reads TGTGCCAGCAGCTTGGGAGGTTATGGCTACACCTTC. Amino acids: CASSLGGYGYTF.

The chain couples TRBV19 to TRBJ1-5, with D uncertain. V was shortened by 2 bases and J by 3 bases, with 8 bases between the two germline ends. The CDR3 extends over 14 amino acids. Germline loops: CDR1 LNHDA, CDR2 SQIVND (reference sequence). The CDR3, as DNA: TGTGCCAGTAGTATATTTTCATCCAATCAGCCCCAGCATTTT. Translation: CASSIFSSNQPQHF.

The chain is built from TRBV28 and TRBJ1-5; the D gene is possibly TRBD1 (6 bases). V was cut by 6 bases and J by 0 bases, with 18 bases left in between. This CDR3 has 17 amino acids. Looked up from germline, CDR1 is MDHEN and CDR2 is SYDVKM. This CDR3 is CASSFTRYRASNQPQHF. DNA of the CDR3: TGTGCCAGCAGCTTCACCCGCTACAGGGCTAGCAATCAGCCCCAGCATTTT.

The chain has TRBV11-1 and TRBJ1-1, with D possibly TRBD1 on 5 matching bases. CDR3 length: 14 residues. Germline-derived CDR1 and CDR2 are SGHAT and FQDESV (reference sequence). Trimming took 0 bases from V and 3 from J, leaving 8 bases between them. CDR3 DNA: TGTGCCAGCAGCTTAGCCTCAGGGCACACTGAAGCTTTCTTT. This translates into CASSLASGHTEAFF.

V is TRBV9 and J is TRBJ1-3; 8 bases align to TRBD1. The CDR3 has 15 amino acids. Germline CDR1 SGDLS, CDR2 YYNGEE. With V trimmed by 3 bases and J by 4 bases, 6 bases remained unmatched. As DNA, the CDR3 is TGTGCCAGCAGCGCGACAGGGGAACAAGGAAACACCATATATTTT. Its translation: CASSATGEQGNTIYF.

The chain joins TRBV7-3 to TRBJ1-1, with TRBD1 matching over 8 bases. The CDR3 sequence is 13 residues long. Trimming cost V 2 bases and J 8 bases; bases outside gene matches: 4. Germline V lookup: CDR1 SGHTA, CDR2 FQGTGA. CDR3 loop: CASSLRRDREAFF. The CDR3 region has the DNA TGTGCCAGCAGCTTACGCCGGGACAGGGAAGCTTTCTTT.

The table lists this clone with a count of one. V and J are TRBV29-1 and TRBJ1-2; possibly TRBD1 for D (6 bases). V was trimmed by 4 bases and J by 2 bases, leaving 8 bases between them. This CDR3 contains 12 residues. Germline assignment: CDR1 SQVTM and CDR2 ANQGSEA. The CDR3: CSVGDNNYGYTF. In DNA form, the CDR3 reads TGCAGCGTTGGGGACAACAACTATGGCTACACCTTC.

The V gene is TRBV7-9, the J gene TRBJ1-1, with TRBD1 identical over 10 bases. The germline gives CDR1 SEHNR, CDR2 FQNEAQ (reference sequence). This CDR3 is built from 15 residues. Trimming took 5 bases from V and 3 from J; bases not matched to a gene: 6. In DNA form, the CDR3 reads TGTGCCAGCAGCCCCCGGACAGGGGGTTACACTGAAGCTTTCTTT. It encodes CASSPRTGGYTEAFF.

This chain connects TRBV5-1 to TRBJ1-2; no definite D call. Germline CDR1 reads SGHRS; CDR2 reads YFSETQ. Between the trimmed V and J ends, which lost 3 bases and 0 bases, there was a span of 6 bases. This CDR3 spans 13 amino acids. CDR3: CASSYGSNYGYTF. The CDR3 DNA follows: TGCGCCAGCAGCTACGGTTCTAACTATGGCTACACCTTC.

This sequence joins TRBV13 and TRBJ2-3; D is possibly TRBD1 (6 bases). CDR1 is PRHDT, CDR2 FYEKMQ, per germline (reference sequence). Trimming cost V 2 bases and J 0 bases, with 18 bases left between them. The CDR3 length is 18 residues. The CDR3 bases are TGTGCCAGCAGCTTAACGGGTAACAGGGTGCCTAGCACAGATACGCAGTATTTT. This encodes CASSLTGNRVPSTDTQYF.

Of note for this clone: Within the sample, other DNA sequences also encode this same CDR3. The chain has TRBV7-3 and TRBJ2-6; 8 bases are a match to TRBD1. V shed 2 bases, J shed 4 bases, and the junction held 7 bases outside the gene matches. The germline V gene encodes CDR1 SGHTA and CDR2 FQGTGA. This CDR3 contains 17 residues. CDR3 nucleotide sequence: TGTGCCAGCAGCTTAGGGCAGGGGGCTCCCGGGGCCAACGTCCTGACTTTC. It codes for CASSLGQGAPGANVLTF.

The CDR3 loop reads CASSGETGAIYGYTF. The CDR3 DNA reads as TGTGCCAGCAGCGGAGAGACAGGCGCTATTTATGGCTACACCTTC. The chain couples TRBV5-4 to TRBJ1-2; perhaps TRBD1 as D (6 bases). The V end was cut by 4 bases, the J end by 5 bases, with 18 bases between. The CDR3 is 15 residues long. The germline gives CDR1 SGHNT, CDR2 YYREEE (reference sequence).